This is a list of T cell receptor beta chains from one sample in a study of T cell responses to AZD1222 COVID-19 vaccine. Libraries were prepared by immunoSEQ multiplex PCR; TCRdb keeps only in-frame clonotypes and omits some of them. The sample consists of 95,000 to 100,000 clones, about 90% of them appearing once. The sequencing here drew on peripheral blood, taken on day 0 of AZD1222 vaccination. These receptors all come from an adult in good health. The CDR3 runs from the conserved cysteine through the conserved F or W. D genes are given only for firm matches. A row's size may be missing; if present it is once, few, many or a size class.

D gene	V gene	J gene	clone size	CDR3 DNA	CDR3 protein
NA	TRBV7-9	TRBJ2-7	once	TGTGCCAGCAGCTTAGATCCCATTAGTGGGGGCCGGGGCGAGCAGTACTTC	CASSLDPISGGRGEQYF
NA	TRBV7-9	TRBJ1-2	NA	TGTGCCAGCAGCCTTCGGGACTCCGACTATGGCTACACCTTC	CASSLRDSDYGYTF
TRBD1	TRBV6-5	TRBJ2-7	NA	TGTGCCAGCAGTTGGGGACAGTACGAGCAGTACTTC	CASSWGQYEQYF
NA	TRBV6-2/TRBV6-3	TRBJ2-3	NA	TGTGCCAGCAGTTACTCACCAGGGGGCACAGATACGCAGTATTTT	CASSYSPGGTDTQYF
TRBD1	TRBV30	TRBJ2-7	NA	TGTGCCTGGAGTGTGGGACAGGGGACAACACGGCAGTACTTC	CAWSVGQGTTRQYF
TRBD1	TRBV19	TRBJ1-1	NA	TGTGCCAGTAGTATCTACACAGGGGAGACTGAAGCTTTCTTT	CASSIYTGETEAFF
NA	TRBV19	TRBJ2-5	NA	TGTGCCAGCGCAGGGGCAGGCGAGACCCAGTACTTC	CASAGAGETQYF
TRBD1	TRBV9	TRBJ2-1	NA	TGTGCCAGCAGCGTTGCGGGACAGGGTTATGGTGAGCAGTTCTTC	CASSVAGQGYGEQFF
NA	TRBV5-1	TRBJ2-3	NA	TGCGCCAGCAGCTTGTATCTACTGGGTGGGGCAGATACGCAGTATTTT	CASSLYLLGGADTQYF
NA	TRBV6-5	TRBJ2-7	NA	TGTGCCAGCAGTTACTCGACGACAGCCTACGAGCAGTACTTC	CASSYSTTAYEQYF
NA	TRBV19	TRBJ2-7	NA	TGTGCCAGTAGTATAAGATATGGTCTTACCTACGAGCAGTACTTC	CASSIRYGLTYEQYF
NA	TRBV28	TRBJ2-7	NA	TGTGCCAGCAGTTCCGGACAACTCTACGAGCAGTACTTC	CASSSGQLYEQYF
NA	TRBV7-2	TRBJ1-6	NA	TGTGCCAGCAGCTCCCCACTTAGGGACATAATAAATTCACCCCTCCACTTT	CASSSPLRDIINSPLHF
NA	TRBV3-1/TRBV3-2	TRBJ1-5	NA	TGTGCCAGCAGCCAAGTGGGGGGGACGGATCAGCCCCAGCATTTT	CASSQVGGTDQPQHF
NA	TRBV29-1	TRBJ2-1	NA	TGCAGCGTTCGAGGGTACAATGAGCAGTTCTTC	CSVRGYNEQFF
NA	TRBV18	TRBJ2-5	NA	TGTGCCAGCTCACCACTTGTAAGCGGTTCCTCTCAAGAGACCCAGTACTTC	CASSPLVSGSSQETQYF
NA	TRBV5-4	TRBJ2-2	many	TGTGCCAGCAGCTTGGATCTGAGGGAAACCGGGGAGCTGTTTTTT	CASSLDLRETGELFF
NA	TRBV5-4	TRBJ2-5	once	TGTGCCAGCAGCGCTGGAACAGGTGGGGGCCTCCAAGAGACCCAGTACTTC	CASSAGTGGGLQETQYF
TRBD1	TRBV25-1	TRBJ2-7	NA	TGTGCCAGCAGTGACCAGGGGGCAACCTACGAGCAGTACTTC	CASSDQGATYEQYF
NA	TRBV3-1/TRBV3-2	TRBJ2-2	once	TGTGCCAGCCAAGCCCCGGGACCTACGAACACCGGGGAGCTGTTTTTT	CASQAPGPTNTGELFF
TRBD2	TRBV13	TRBJ2-1	NA	TGTGCCAGCAGCTTACGGCTAGCGGAGAATGAGCAGTTCTTC	CASSLRLAENEQFF
NA	TRBV5-8	TRBJ2-6	NA	TGTGCCAGCCGGGCTCTCTCTGGGGCCAACGTCCTGACTTTC	CASRALSGANVLTF
TRBD2	TRBV3-1/TRBV3-2	TRBJ2-1	once	TGTGCCAGCAGCCATAAATCGGCGGGAGTCGTTCTTGATGAGCAGTTCTTC	CASSHKSAGVVLDEQFF
TRBD1	TRBV6-1	TRBJ1-5	NA	TGTGCCAGCAGTGAATCAGGGGGTGTTCAGCCCCAGCATTTT	CASSESGGVQPQHF
TRBD1	TRBV6-5	TRBJ1-6	once	TGTGCCAGCAGTTACGGGGGACAGTCGTATTCACCCCTCCACTTT	CASSYGGQSYSPLHF
TRBD1	TRBV19	TRBJ2-2	few	TGTGCCAGCGGACAGGGATTCACCGGGGAGCTGTTTTTT	CASGQGFTGELFF
NA	TRBV30	TRBJ2-7	NA	TGTGCCTGGAGTCTAGGCGGGGCGGAGCAGTACTTC	CAWSLGGAEQYF
TRBD2	TRBV5-1	TRBJ2-5	NA	TGCGCCAGCAGCGTTGTCCCGGGACTAGCGGGAGCCTCAGAGACCCAGTACTTC	CASSVVPGLAGASETQYF
NA	TRBV5-1	TRBJ2-1	NA	TGCGCCAGCAGCCCCTCCACGGGACAGACTAGCGATGAGCAGTTCTTC	CASSPSTGQTSDEQFF
NA	TRBV11-2	TRBJ2-5	NA	TGTGCCAGCAGCCCGGACTACCAAGAGACCCAGTACTTC	CASSPDYQETQYF
NA	TRBV10-1	TRBJ2-7	NA	TGCGCCAGCAGCCCCGGGACCCCTTCAACTTATACACCTTACGAGCAGTACTTC	CASSPGTPSTYTPYEQYF
NA	TRBV11-2	TRBJ1-6	NA	TGTGCCAGCAGCTTAAACCGATATAATTCACCCCTCCACTTT	CASSLNRYNSPLHF
TRBD1	TRBV19	TRBJ2-1	NA	TGTGCCAGTAGGCTACAGGGGTATGAGCAGTTCTTC	CASRLQGYEQFF
TRBD1	TRBV6-5	TRBJ1-2	NA	TGTGCCAGCAGAGATGAGACAGGGCGCAACTATGGCTACACCTTC	CASRDETGRNYGYTF
NA	TRBV7-9	TRBJ2-4	NA	TGTGCCAGCAGCTCCTCTGGTCACCGAAACATTCAGTACTTC	CASSSSGHRNIQYF
TRBD1	TRBV30	TRBJ1-6	few	TGTGCCTGGAGGAATCCGGGACAGCCTTATTCACCCCTCCACTTT	CAWRNPGQPYSPLHF
TRBD1	TRBV7-6	TRBJ1-1	NA	TGTGCCAGCAGCCTACAGGGGTCGGGGGCGACTGAAGCTTTCTTT	CASSLQGSGATEAFF
TRBD2	TRBV2	TRBJ2-7	NA	TGTGCCAGGACCCGTAGCGGGAGCCCCTACGAGCAGTACTTC	CARTRSGSPYEQYF
NA	TRBV6-5	TRBJ1-1	NA	TGTGCCACCGATCGGGGTCGGGGGAACACTGAAGCTTTCTTT	CATDRGRGNTEAFF
NA	TRBV9	TRBJ2-4	NA	TGTGCCAGCAGCGTAGCCAGCGAGAACATTCAGTACTTC	CASSVASENIQYF
NA	TRBV9	TRBJ1-1	NA	TGTGCCAGCAGCGTATTTAGGGGAGGGAACACTGAAGCTTTCTTT	CASSVFRGGNTEAFF
TRBD2	TRBV6-5	TRBJ2-2	NA	TGTGCCAGCACCGGAGGACTAGCGGGAGTGGGGGAGCTGTTTTTT	CASTGGLAGVGELFF
TRBD2	TRBV5-1	TRBJ2-7	NA	TGCGCCAGCACGGGACTAGCGGGAGTGGGCTACGAGCAGTACTTC	CASTGLAGVGYEQYF
TRBD1	TRBV30	TRBJ2-7	NA	TGTGCCTGGAGTGGGACAGGGAAAAACGAGCAGTACTTC	CAWSGTGKNEQYF
NA	TRBV20-1	TRBJ1-4	NA	TGCAGTGCAAGTGGTCCTAATGAAAAACTGTTTTTT	CSASGPNEKLFF